This record covers a single T cell receptor beta chain. The library was built from 400 to 500 ng RNA with molecular barcoded adaptors for alpha/delta and beta/gamma chains. TCRdb fed the reads into MiXCR, producing one record per CDR3 protein. Of roughly 82,000 distinct CDR3 sequences listed, 10% to 15% are singletons. The length of the CDR3 is 16 residues. CDR1 is MNHEY and CDR2 is SVGEGT in the germline V gene. J lost 7 bases, V lost 6 bases, and 14 bases had no gene match. This entry belongs to a study of read filtering for tumor transcriptome and immune sequencing. The chain employs TRBV6-2 or TRBV6-3 and TRBJ2-1, with TRBD1 identical over 8 bases. The sample comprised a population of CD138-negative cells sorted from bone marrow. The clonotype comes from a donor over 35 with multiple myeloma. The CDR3 DNA is TGTGCCAGCAGACCTGGACAGGGAGCGGGCCTTAATGAGCAGTTCTTC. This translates into CASRPGQGAGLNEQFF.